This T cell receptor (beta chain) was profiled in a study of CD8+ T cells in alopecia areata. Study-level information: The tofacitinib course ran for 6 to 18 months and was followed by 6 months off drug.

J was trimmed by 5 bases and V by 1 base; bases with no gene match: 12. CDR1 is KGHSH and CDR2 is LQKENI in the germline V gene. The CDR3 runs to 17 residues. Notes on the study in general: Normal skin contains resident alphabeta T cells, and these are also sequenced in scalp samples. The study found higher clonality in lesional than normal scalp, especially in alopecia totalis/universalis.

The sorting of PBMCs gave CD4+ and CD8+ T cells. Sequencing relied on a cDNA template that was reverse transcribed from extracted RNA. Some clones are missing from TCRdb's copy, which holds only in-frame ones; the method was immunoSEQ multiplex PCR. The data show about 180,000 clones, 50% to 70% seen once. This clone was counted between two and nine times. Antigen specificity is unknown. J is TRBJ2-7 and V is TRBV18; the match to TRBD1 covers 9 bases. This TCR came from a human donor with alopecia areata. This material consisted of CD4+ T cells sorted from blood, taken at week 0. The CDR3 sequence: CASSPRGARTGAHEQYF. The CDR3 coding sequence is TGTGCCAGCTCACCACGTGGTGCCCGGACAGGGGCCCACGAGCAGTACTTC. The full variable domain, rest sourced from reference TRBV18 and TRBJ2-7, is NAGVMQNPRHLVRRRGQEARLRCSPMKGHSHVYWYRQLPEEGLKFMVYLQKENIIDESGMPKERFSAEFPKEGPSILRIQQVVRGDSAAYFCASSPRGARTGAHEQYFGPGTRLTVT.